The 6 T cell receptor beta chains listed next were all sequenced from one sample in a study of CD8 T cells in ankylosing spondylitis. TCRdb used MiXCR to reprocess the 5' RACE reads, holding one entry per CDR3 protein. The repertoire consists of 130,000 to 150,000 distinct CDR3 sequences, with roughly 7.7% occurring once and the leading ten covering 6% to 9.5%. The sequencing sample was made of synovial fluid, either unsorted or a sorted T cell fraction (not recorded which). These receptors originate from a male donor with ankylosing spondylitis.

This clonotype was found many times. This chain uses TRBV6-1 with TRBJ2-1; 9 bases line up with TRBD2. V shed 6 bases, J shed 5 bases, and the junction held 8 bases outside the gene matches. CDR3 length: 15 amino acids. Germline lookup yields CDR1 MNHNS and CDR2 SASEGT. The CDR3 spells CASSNGASGNNEQFF. CDR3 in DNA: TGTGCCAGCAGCAACGGTGCTAGCGGGAACAATGAGCAGTTCTTC.

This clonotype has ten or more counts. The chain joins TRBV20-1 to TRBJ2-1; D unclear. The CDR3 covers 13 residues. The germline V gene encodes CDR1 DFQATT and CDR2 SNEGSKA (reference sequence). With 3 bases removed from V and 8 bases from J, the gap between germline ends came to 14 bases. Written as DNA, the CDR3 is TGCAGTGCTAGTGGAATTTTTATGGATGAGCAGTTCTTC. Encoded protein: CSASGIFMDEQFF.

The chain uses TRBV6-1 and TRBJ2-7; D is perhaps TRBD2 (6 bases). The CDR3 sequence is 14 residues long. CDR1 is MNHNS and CDR2 is SASEGT in the germline V gene. V lost 6 bases to trimming and J lost 3 bases, with 15 bases between them. The CDR3: CASRDERVRYEQYF. In nucleotides, the CDR3 is TGTGCCAGCAGGGACGAGCGGGTCCGCTACGAGCAGTACTTC.

This clonotype came up once. Being one base from a much bigger clone, this may be a read error. The CDR3 coding sequence is TGCAGTGCTAGTTTTCAGGGGTCGGAGCAGTTCTTC. Encoded protein: CSASFQGSEQFF. The V call is TRBV20-1, the J call TRBJ2-1, with D maybe TRBD1 (6 bases). Trimming shortened V by 3 bases and J by 10 bases, and 13 bases separated the two germline ends. From germline, CDR1 is DFQATT and CDR2 SNEGSKA (reference sequence). This CDR3 has 12 amino acids.

This clonotype was counted many times. The rearrangement uses TRBV29-1 and TRBJ2-2, with 7 bases aligning to TRBD1. Trimming cost V 4 bases and J 6 bases; bases outside gene matches: 8. Germline V lookup: CDR1 SQVTM, CDR2 ANQGSEA. CDR3 size: 14 residues. The CDR3 protein is CSVGQGEAPGELFF. CDR3 in DNA: TGCAGCGTTGGACAGGGCGAAGCCCCCGGGGAGCTGTTTTTT.

This sequence joins TRBV5-1 and TRBJ2-3; perhaps TRBD2 as D (6 bases). V gave up 2 bases and J gave up 2 bases, with 15 bases separating them. CDR1 and CDR2 (germline): SGHRS, YFSETQ. The CDR3 is 16 residues long. Written as DNA, the CDR3 is TGCGCCAGCAGCTTATCTACCGGGACTCCCACAGATACGCAGTATTTT. Protein product: CASSLSTGTPTDTQYF.